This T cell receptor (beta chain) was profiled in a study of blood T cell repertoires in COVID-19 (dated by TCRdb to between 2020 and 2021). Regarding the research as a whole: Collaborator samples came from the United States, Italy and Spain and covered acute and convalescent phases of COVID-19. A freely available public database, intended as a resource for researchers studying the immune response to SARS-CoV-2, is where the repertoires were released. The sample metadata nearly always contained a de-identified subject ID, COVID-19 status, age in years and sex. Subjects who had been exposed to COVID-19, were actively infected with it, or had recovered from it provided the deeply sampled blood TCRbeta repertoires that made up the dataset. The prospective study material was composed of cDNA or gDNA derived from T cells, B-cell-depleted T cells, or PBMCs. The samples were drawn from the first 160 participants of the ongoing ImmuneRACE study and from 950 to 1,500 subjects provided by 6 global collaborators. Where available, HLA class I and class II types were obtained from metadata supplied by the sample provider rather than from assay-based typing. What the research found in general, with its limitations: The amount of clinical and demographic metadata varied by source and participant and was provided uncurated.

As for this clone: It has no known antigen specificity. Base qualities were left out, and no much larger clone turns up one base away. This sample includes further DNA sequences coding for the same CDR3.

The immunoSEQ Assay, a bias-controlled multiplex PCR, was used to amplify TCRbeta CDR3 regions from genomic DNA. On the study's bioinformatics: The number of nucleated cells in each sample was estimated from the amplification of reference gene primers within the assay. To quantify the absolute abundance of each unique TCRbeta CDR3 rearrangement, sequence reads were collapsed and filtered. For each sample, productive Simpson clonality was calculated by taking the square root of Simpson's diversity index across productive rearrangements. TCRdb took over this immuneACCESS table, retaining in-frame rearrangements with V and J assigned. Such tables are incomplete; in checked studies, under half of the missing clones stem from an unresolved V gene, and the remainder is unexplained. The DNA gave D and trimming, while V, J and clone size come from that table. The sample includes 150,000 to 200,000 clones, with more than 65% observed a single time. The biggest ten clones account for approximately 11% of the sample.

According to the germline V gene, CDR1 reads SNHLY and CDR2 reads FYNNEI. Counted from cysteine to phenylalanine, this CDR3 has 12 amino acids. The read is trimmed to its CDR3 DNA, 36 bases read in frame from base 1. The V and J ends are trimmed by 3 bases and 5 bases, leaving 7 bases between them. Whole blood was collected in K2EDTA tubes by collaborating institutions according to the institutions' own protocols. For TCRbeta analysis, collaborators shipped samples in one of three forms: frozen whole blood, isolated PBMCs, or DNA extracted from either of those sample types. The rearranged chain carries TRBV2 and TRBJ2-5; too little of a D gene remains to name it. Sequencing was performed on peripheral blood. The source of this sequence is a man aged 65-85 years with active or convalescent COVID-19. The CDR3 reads CASSERSETQYF. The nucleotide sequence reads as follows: TGTGCCAGCAGTGAGAGGTCCGAGACCCAGTACTTC.